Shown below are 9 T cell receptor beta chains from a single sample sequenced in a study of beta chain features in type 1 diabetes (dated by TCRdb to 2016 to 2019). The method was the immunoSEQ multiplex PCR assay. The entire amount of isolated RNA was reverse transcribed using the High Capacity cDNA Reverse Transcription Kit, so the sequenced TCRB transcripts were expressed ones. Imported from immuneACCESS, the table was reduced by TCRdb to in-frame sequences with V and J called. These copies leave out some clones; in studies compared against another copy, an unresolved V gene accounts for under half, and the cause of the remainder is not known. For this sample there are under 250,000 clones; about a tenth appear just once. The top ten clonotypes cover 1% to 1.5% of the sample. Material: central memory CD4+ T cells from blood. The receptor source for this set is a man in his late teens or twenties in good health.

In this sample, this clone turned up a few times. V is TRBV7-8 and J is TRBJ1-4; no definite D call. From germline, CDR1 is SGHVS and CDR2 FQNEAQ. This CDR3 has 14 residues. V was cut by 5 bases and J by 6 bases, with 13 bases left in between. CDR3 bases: TGTGCCAGCAGCCGCTGGGGTTTAGATGAAAAACTGTTTTTT. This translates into CASSRWGLDEKLFF.

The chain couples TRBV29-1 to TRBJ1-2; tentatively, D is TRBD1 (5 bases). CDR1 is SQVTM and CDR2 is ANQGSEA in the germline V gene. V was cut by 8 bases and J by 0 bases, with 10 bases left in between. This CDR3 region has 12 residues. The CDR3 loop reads CSRSGTNYGYTF. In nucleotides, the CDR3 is TGCAGCAGATCAGGGACTAACTATGGCTACACCTTC.

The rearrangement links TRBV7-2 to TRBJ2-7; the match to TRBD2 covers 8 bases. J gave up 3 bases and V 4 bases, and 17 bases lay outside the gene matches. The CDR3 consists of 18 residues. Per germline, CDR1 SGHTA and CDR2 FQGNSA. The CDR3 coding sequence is TGTGCCAGCAGCTCTGGGACTTGGAGTCCTAGCGGGCACTACGAGCAGTACTTC. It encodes CASSSGTWSPSGHYEQYF.

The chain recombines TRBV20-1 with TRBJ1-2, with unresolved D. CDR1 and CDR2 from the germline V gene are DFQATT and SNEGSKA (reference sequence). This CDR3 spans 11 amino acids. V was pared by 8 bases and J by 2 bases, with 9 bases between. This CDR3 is CSPISNYGYTF. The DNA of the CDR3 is TGCAGTCCCATATCAAACTATGGCTACACCTTC.

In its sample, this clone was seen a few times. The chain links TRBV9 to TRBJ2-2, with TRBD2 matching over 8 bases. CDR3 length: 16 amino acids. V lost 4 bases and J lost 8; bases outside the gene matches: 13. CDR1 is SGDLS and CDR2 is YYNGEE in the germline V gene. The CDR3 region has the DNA TGTGCCAGCAGCACTACCGGGACTAGTGGGTTGGGGGAGCTGTTTTTT. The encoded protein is CASSTTGTSGLGELFF.

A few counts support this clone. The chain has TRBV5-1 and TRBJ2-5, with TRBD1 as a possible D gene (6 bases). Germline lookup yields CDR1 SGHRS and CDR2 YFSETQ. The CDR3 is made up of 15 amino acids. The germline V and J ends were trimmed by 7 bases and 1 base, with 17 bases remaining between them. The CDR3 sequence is CASGKSGVGQETQYF. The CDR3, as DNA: TGCGCCAGCGGCAAGTCAGGGGTGGGCCAAGAGACCCAGTACTTC. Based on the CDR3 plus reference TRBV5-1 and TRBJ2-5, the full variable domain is KAGVTQTPRYLIKTRGQQVTLSCSPISGHRSVSWYQQTPGQGLQFLFEYFSETQRNKGNFPGRFSGRQFSNSRSEMNVSTLELGDSALYLCASGKSGVGQETQYFGPGTRLLVL.

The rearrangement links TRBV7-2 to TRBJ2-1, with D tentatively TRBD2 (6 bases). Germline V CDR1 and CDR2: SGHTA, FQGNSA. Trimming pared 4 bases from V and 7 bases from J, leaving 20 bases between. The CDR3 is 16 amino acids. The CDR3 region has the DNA TGTGCCAGCAGCTCCCAGGGCGGGGCCCGTCGGAATGAGCAGTTCTTC. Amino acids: CASSSQGGARRNEQFF.

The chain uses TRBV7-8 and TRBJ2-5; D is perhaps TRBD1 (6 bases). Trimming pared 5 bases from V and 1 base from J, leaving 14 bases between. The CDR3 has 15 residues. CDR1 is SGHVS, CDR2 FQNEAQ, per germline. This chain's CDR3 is CASSQGHYSQETQYF. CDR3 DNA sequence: TGTGCCAGCAGCCAGGGACACTACAGCCAAGAGACCCAGTACTTC. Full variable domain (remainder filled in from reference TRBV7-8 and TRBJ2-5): GAGVSQSPRYKVAKRGQDVALRCDPISGHVSLFWYQQALGQGPEFLTYFQNEAQLDKSGLPSDRFFAERPEGSVSTLKIQRTQQEDSAVYLCASSQGHYSQETQYFGPGTRLLVL.

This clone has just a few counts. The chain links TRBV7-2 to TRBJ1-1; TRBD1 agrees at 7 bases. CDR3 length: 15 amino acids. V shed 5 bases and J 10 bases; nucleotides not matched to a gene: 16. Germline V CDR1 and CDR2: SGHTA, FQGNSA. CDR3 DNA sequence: TGTGCCAGCAGCGATAGAGAACAGGGGCGAAGCGCAGCTTTCTTT. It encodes CASSDREQGRSAAFF.